A selection of T cell receptor beta chains follows, all from one sample in a study of cytomegalovirus exposure and HLA in healthy donors. Sequencing used immunoSEQ multiplex PCR; TCRdb keeps in-frame clones, though not all of them. The sample has about 160,000 clones; about 85% are singletons. Sequencing was carried out using PBMCs. These receptors came from a man between 18 and 35 years old in good health and CMV-seronegative. Each CDR3 is given with its conserved first and last residue. The order of the fields is V gene, D gene, J gene, clone size, CDR3 protein, CDR3 DNA. The D gene is left open where the match is weak. Rows give clone size only sometimes, using once, few, many, or a class for an expanded clone.

>TRBV29-1|TRBD1|TRBJ2-2|NA
CSVEDKDRGGTGELFF
TGCAGCGTTGAAGATAAGGACAGGGGGGGGACCGGGGAGCTGTTTTTT
>TRBV28|NA|TRBJ2-7|NA
CASSPRVGHSLF
TGTGCCAGCAGTCCCAGGGTGGGACACTCCCTCTTC
>TRBV28|TRBD1|TRBJ1-2|NA
CASRGDRGRVHYGYTF
TGTGCCAGCAGGGGAGACAGGGGGCGCGTACACTATGGCTACACCTTC
>TRBV5-1|NA|TRBJ1-1|NA
CASSTGQQNTEAFF
TGCGCCAGCAGCACAGGACAGCAGAACACTGAAGCTTTCTTT
>TRBV5-1|NA|TRBJ2-3|NA
CASQETATDTQYF
TGCGCCAGCCAAGAGACAGCCACAGATACGCAGTATTTT
>TRBV10-3|TRBD1|TRBJ2-5|NA
CAIRGQGREETQYF
TGTGCCATCAGGGGACAGGGTAGGGAAGAGACCCAGTACTTC
>TRBV9|NA|TRBJ1-4|NA
CASSVGATNEKLFF
TGTGCCAGCAGCGTCGGAGCAACTAATGAAAAACTGTTTTTT
>TRBV27|TRBD2|TRBJ2-7|NA
CASSLGLAGYGYEQYF
TGTGCCAGCAGTCTGGGACTAGCGGGATATGGCTACGAGCAGTACTTC
>TRBV7-9|NA|TRBJ2-1|NA
CATPRPGEYNEQFF
TGTGCCACCCCCAGGCCGGGAGAGTACAATGAGCAGTTCTTC
>TRBV10-3|NA|TRBJ2-1|NA
CAIRKGDEQFF
TGTGCCATCAGAAAAGGGGATGAGCAGTTCTTC
>TRBV6-5|TRBD2|TRBJ2-5|NA
CASGGLAGKETQYF
TGTGCCAGCGGGGGACTAGCGGGGAAAGAGACCCAGTACTTC
>TRBV18|TRBD2|TRBJ2-7|NA
CASSRGGAVLEDEQYF
TGTGCCAGCTCCCGGGGAGGGGCTGTACTTGAGGACGAGCAGTACTTC
>TRBV5-4|NA|TRBJ1-4|NA
CASSLGGSGEKLFF
TGTGCCAGCAGCTTGGGAGGGTCTGGAGAAAAACTGTTTTTT
>TRBV11-2|NA|TRBJ1-5|NA
CASSLGRGGQPQHF
TGTGCCAGCAGCTTAGGGAGGGGCGGGCAGCCCCAGCATTTT
>TRBV7-3|TRBD1|TRBJ2-7|NA
CASSMGQSYEQYF
TGTGCCAGCAGCATGGGACAGTCCTACGAGCAGTACTTC
>TRBV19|TRBD1|TRBJ2-1|NA
CASSLGQGAWDEQFF
TGTGCCAGTAGTCTGGGACAGGGGGCATGGGATGAGCAGTTCTTC
>TRBV9|NA|TRBJ1-1|NA
CASSVVGENTEAFF
TGTGCCAGCAGCGTAGTCGGGGAGAACACTGAAGCTTTCTTT
>TRBV13|NA|TRBJ1-2|once
CASSEGTRGFAGYTF
TGTGCCAGCAGCGAGGGGACGAGGGGGTTTGCCGGCTACACCTTC
>TRBV10-2|TRBD2|TRBJ2-7|once
CASGWASGSYEQYF
TGCGCCAGTGGGTGGGCTAGCGGGAGTTACGAGCAGTACTTC
>TRBV27|NA|TRBJ1-3|NA
CASSPLSSGNTIYF
TGTGCCAGCAGCCCTCTAAGCTCTGGAAACACCATATATTTT
>TRBV6-5|TRBD2|TRBJ2-1|NA
CASSYSTSGGDNEQFF
TGTGCCAGCAGTTACTCGACTAGCGGGGGGGACAATGAGCAGTTCTTC
>TRBV6-1|TRBD2|TRBJ2-1|NA
CASSELSGGAYNEQFF
TGTGCCAGCAGTGAACTAAGCGGGGGCGCTTACAATGAGCAGTTCTTC
>TRBV5-1|NA|TRBJ2-7|NA
CASSWRDFGPYEQYF
TGCGCCAGCAGCTGGAGGGACTTCGGGCCCTACGAGCAGTACTTC
>TRBV6-4|NA|TRBJ2-6|once
CASSDLDSSGANVLTF
TGTGCCAGCAGTGACCTAGACAGTTCCGGGGCCAACGTCCTGACTTTC